Below are 19 T cell receptor beta chains sequenced from a single sample in a study of human T cells and chemical hapten exposure. TCRdb ran MiXCR on the RACE reads and lists one entry per CDR3 protein. The sample carries about 68,000 distinct CDR3 sequences, approximately 10% recorded once. Time point defined: pre-sensitization, week 0. The treatment here: therapeutic diphenylcyclopropenone sensitization with weekly scalp DPC. Specimen: whole blood, collected in connection with sensitization to the hapten diphenylcyclopropenone (DPC). These receptors all come from a woman between 50 and 59 years old with alopecia areata. Some clones in this sample may be carry-over from other donors' samples.

This clonotype was counted a few times. The chain links TRBV7-9 to TRBJ2-2, with 7 bases matching TRBD1. Germline V gives CDR1 SEHNR, CDR2 FQNEAQ (reference sequence). The trim removed 5 bases at V and 2 bases at J, leaving 5 bases unmatched. The CDR3 loop spans 15 amino acids. CDR3 sequence: CASSPTGINTGELFF. The CDR3 nucleotides read TGTGCCAGCAGCCCGACAGGGATAAACACCGGGGAGCTGTTTTTT.

In this sample, this clonotype turned up many times. The chain links TRBV11-2 to TRBJ2-5, with D uncertain. The CDR3 has 14 amino acids. V was clipped by 2 bases and J by 5 bases, with 12 bases between them. CDR1 is SGHAT and CDR2 is FQNNGV in the germline V gene. CDR3 nucleotides: TGTGCCAGCAGCTTACGGGCCGGACCGGAGACCCAGTACTTC. Amino acids: CASSLRAGPETQYF.

This clonotype has more than one count but fewer than ten. The chain employs TRBV27 and TRBJ1-5, with 9 bases identical to TRBD1. Germline CDR1 MNHEY, CDR2 SMNVEV (reference sequence). CDR3 length: 18 residues. Germline trimming cut 3 bases from V and 4 bases from J; bases unmatched to any gene: 13. The CDR3 DNA follows: TGTGCCAGCAGTTTTAGATCTCCGGGACAGGGAAGGAATCAGCCCCAGCATTTT. Translating it yields CASSFRSPGQGRNQPQHF.

This rearrangement joins TRBV18 to TRBJ1-5, with D possibly TRBD1 on 5 matching bases. The CDR3 is 17 residues long. Germline V gene data show CDR1 as KGHSH and CDR2 as LQKENI. V lost 2 bases to trimming and J lost 2 bases, with 16 bases between them. This CDR3 reads CASSPSNQGWGNQPQHF. The DNA of the CDR3 is TGTGCCAGCTCACCAAGCAACCAGGGATGGGGCAATCAGCCCCAGCATTTT.

The chain has TRBV30 and TRBJ1-5; D is ambiguous. The CDR3 covers 14 residues. The germline V gene has CDR1 GTSNPN and CDR2 SVGIG (reference sequence). V shed 1 base and J shed 7 bases, with 14 bases lying between them. Written as DNA, the CDR3 is TGTGCCTGGAGTGAATTTGTGGGGAGCCAGCCCCAGCATTTT. Translating gives CAWSEFVGSQPQHF.

This clonotype was found many times. The genes are TRBV27 and TRBJ1-2; no clear D gene. Trimming took 2 bases from V and 6 from J, leaving 19 bases between them. CDR1 MNHEY and CDR2 SMNVEV come from the germline V gene (reference sequence). The length of the CDR3 is 16 residues. As DNA, the CDR3 is TGTGCCAGCAGTTTAATAAGGGCGGGCGCCCCGGATGGCTACACCTTC. Translated, it gives CASSLIRAGAPDGYTF.

The rearrangement links TRBV12-3 or TRBV12-4 to TRBJ1-2; 9 nucleotides align to TRBD1. V shed 5 bases, J shed 1 base, and the junction held 5 bases outside the gene matches. The CDR3 sequence is 15 residues long. CDR3 DNA: TGTGCCAGCAGTATGATGACAGGGGGTAACTATGGCTACACCTTC. Encoded protein: CASSMMTGGNYGYTF.

In its sample, this clonotype was seen a few times. The chain has TRBV6-5 and TRBJ2-3; possibly TRBD2 for D (7 bases). Deletions cut 4 bases from V and 2 bases from J, with 10 bases between. CDR3 size: 14 residues. In germline, CDR1 is MNHEY, CDR2 SVGAGI. The chain's CDR3 is CASSLAGATDTQYF. CDR3 nucleotide sequence: TGTGCCAGCAGTTTGGCGGGGGCCACAGATACGCAGTATTTT.

This clonotype was seen more than once but under ten times. This CDR3 is CASSSTPNTEAFF. In DNA form, the CDR3 reads TGTGCCAGCAGCTCGACCCCGAACACTGAAGCTTTCTTT. This rearrangement joins TRBV5-5 to TRBJ1-1; D is uncertain. V lost 3 bases, J lost 1 base, and 7 bases lay in between. The CDR3 consists of 13 residues. Germline CDR1 and CDR2: SGHKS and YYEKEE (reference sequence).

The V call is TRBV5-4, the J call TRBJ2-3; D uncertain. V shed 10 bases and J shed 4 bases, with 10 bases lying between them. Germline V gene lookup returns CDR1 SGHNT and CDR2 YYREEE (reference sequence). The CDR3 has 11 residues. The CDR3, as DNA: TGTGCCTTCCGCCAGGCAGATACGCAGTATTTT. Protein sequence: CAFRQADTQYF.

This clonotype was counted between two and nine times. This chain uses TRBV12-3 or TRBV12-4 with TRBJ1-1, with unresolved D. This CDR3 is built from 13 residues. V lost 2 bases and J 1 base, leaving 5 bases between the germline ends. CDR3 DNA: TGTGCCAGCAGTTTAAGGGCGAACACTGAAGCTTTCTTT. This gives the protein CASSLRANTEAFF.

This clonotype occurred many times. This sequence joins TRBV18 and TRBJ2-7; no clear D. Germline assignment: CDR1 KGHSH and CDR2 LQKENI. Between the trimmed V and J ends, which lost 3 bases and 6 bases, there was a span of 9 bases. The CDR3 totals 12 residues. In DNA, the CDR3 is TGTGCCAGCTCACCGAGAGTTGGCGAGCAGTACTTC. Translation: CASSPRVGEQYF.

The genes are TRBV7-3 and TRBJ2-3; no reliable D call. V dropped 6 bases and J dropped 0 bases, with 7 bases sitting between them. The germline CDR1 and CDR2 sequences are SGHTA and FQGTGA. This CDR3 is built from 13 residues. The CDR3 DNA reads as TGTGCCAGCAGGGCCTCTAGCACAGATACGCAGTATTTT. Amino acids: CASRASSTDTQYF. Drawing the rest from reference TRBV7-3 and TRBJ2-3, the complete variable domain is GAGVSQTPSNKVTEKGKYVELRCDPISGHTALYWYRQSLGQGPEFLIYFQGTGAADDSGLPNDRFFAVRPEGSVSTLKIQRTERGDSAVYLCASRASSTDTQYFGPGTRLTVL.

This clonotype appeared a few times. The V and J genes are TRBV24-1 and TRBJ2-7, with 9 bases fitting TRBD1. V dropped 3 bases and J dropped 3; count of bases not matched to a gene: 5. CDR1 and CDR2 from the germline V gene are KGHDR and SFDVKD. This CDR3 region has 15 residues. In DNA form, the CDR3 reads TGTGCCACCAGTGATCCGGGACAGGGAGACTACGAGCAGTACTTC. This sequence encodes CATSDPGQGDYEQYF.

This chain joins TRBV12-5 and TRBJ2-7; 8 bases agree with TRBD1. CDR1 is LGHNT and CDR2 is FRNRAP in the germline V gene. The CDR3 covers 19 residues. The trim removed 0 bases at V and 2 bases at J, leaving 15 bases unmatched. CDR3 residues: CASGLVPLVRTGTTYEQYF. In DNA, the CDR3 is TGTGCTAGTGGTTTGGTACCCCTCGTCCGGACAGGGACAACCTACGAGCAGTACTTC. The full variable domain, its missing parts supplied by reference TRBV12-5 and TRBJ2-7, is DARVTQTPRHKVTEMGQEVTMRCQPILGHNTVFWYRQTMMQGLELLAYFRNRAPLDDSGMPKDRFSAEMPDATLATLKIQPSEPRDSAVYFCASGLVPLVRTGTTYEQYFGPGTRLTVT.

This clonotype was seen at least ten times. This chain joins TRBV7-9 and TRBJ2-1, with TRBD2 as a possible D gene (6 bases). V lost 5 bases to trimming and J lost 2 bases, with 10 bases between them. Germline V CDR1 and CDR2: SEHNR, FQNEAQ (reference sequence). CDR3 size: 14 residues. The CDR3 sequence: CASSPGLTYNEQFF. The CDR3 DNA is TGTGCCAGCAGCCCGGGACTGACCTACAATGAGCAGTTCTTC.

This clonotype was observed a few times. The CDR3 DNA reads TGTGCCAGCAGTTACCCTACTAGCGGGGGCACAGATACGCAGTATTTT. Encoded protein: CASSYPTSGGTDTQYF. This chain connects TRBV6-2 or TRBV6-3 to TRBJ2-3; the match to TRBD2 covers 10 bases. From germline, CDR1 is MNHEY and CDR2 SVGEGT. V trimming: 2 bases; J trimming: 1 base; junction bases outside the gene matches: 3. CDR3 length equals 16 residues.

This clonotype was detected only a few times. V is TRBV29-1 and J is TRBJ1-2; D is undetermined. CDR1 is SQVTM and CDR2 is ANQGSEA in the germline V gene. V lost 6 bases and J 4 bases, leaving 12 bases between the germline ends. The length of the CDR3 is 12 residues. CDR3 protein: CSVKGDSYGYTF. CDR3 sequence (DNA): TGCAGCGTCAAGGGAGATTCCTATGGCTACACCTTC.

At least ten counts were recorded for this clonotype. CDR3 nucleotide sequence: TGTGCCAGCAGCTCGGGACTAGCGGGAGGAGAGACCCAGTACTTC. This encodes CASSSGLAGGETQYF. The chain carries TRBV7-9 and TRBJ2-5; 15 bases line up with TRBD2. CDR3 length: 15 residues. Germline V gene lookup returns CDR1 SEHNR and CDR2 FQNEAQ (reference sequence). The J segment lost 4 bases and the V segment lost 4 bases, leaving 1 base of the junction unmatched.